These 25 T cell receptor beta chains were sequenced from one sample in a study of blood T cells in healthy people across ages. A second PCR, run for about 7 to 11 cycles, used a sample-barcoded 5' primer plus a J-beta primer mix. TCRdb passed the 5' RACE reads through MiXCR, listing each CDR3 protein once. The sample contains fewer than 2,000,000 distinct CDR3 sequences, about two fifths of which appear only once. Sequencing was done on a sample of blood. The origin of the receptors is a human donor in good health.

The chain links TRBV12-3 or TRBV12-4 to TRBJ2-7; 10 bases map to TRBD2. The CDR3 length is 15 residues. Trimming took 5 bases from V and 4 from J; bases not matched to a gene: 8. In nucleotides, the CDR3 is TGTGCCAGCAGTCCCCATAGCGGGAGGAGTTACGAGCAGTACTTC. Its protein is CASSPHSGRSYEQYF.

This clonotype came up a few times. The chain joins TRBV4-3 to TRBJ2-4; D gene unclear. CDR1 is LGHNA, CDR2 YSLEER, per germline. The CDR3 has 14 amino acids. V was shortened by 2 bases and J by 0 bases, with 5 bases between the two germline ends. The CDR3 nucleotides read TGCGCCAGCAGCCAACGTTTAGCCAAAAACATTCAGTACTTC. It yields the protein CASSQRLAKNIQYF.

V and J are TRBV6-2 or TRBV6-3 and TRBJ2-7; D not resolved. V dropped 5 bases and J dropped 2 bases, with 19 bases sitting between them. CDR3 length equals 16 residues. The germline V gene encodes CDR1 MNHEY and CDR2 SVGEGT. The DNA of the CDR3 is TGTGCCAGCAGTCATATATCTAGGTCCAATGCCTACGAGCAGTACTTC. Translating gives CASSHISRSNAYEQYF.

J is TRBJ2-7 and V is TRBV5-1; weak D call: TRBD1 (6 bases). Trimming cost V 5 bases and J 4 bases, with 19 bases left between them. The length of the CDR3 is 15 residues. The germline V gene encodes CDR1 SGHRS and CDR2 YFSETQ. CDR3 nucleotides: TGCGCCAGCAGAGGGGGATCACAGGCCACTTACGAGCAGTACTTC. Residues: CASRGGSQATYEQYF.

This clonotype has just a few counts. The CDR3 coding sequence is TGTGCCAGCACGGTGGACAGGAACTATGGCTACACCTTC. Translating it yields CASTVDRNYGYTF. This rearrangement joins TRBV28 to TRBJ1-2; the match to TRBD1 covers 7 bases. The CDR3 length is 13 residues. Germline values: CDR1 MDHEN, CDR2 SYDVKM. V dropped 7 bases and J dropped 2; count of bases not matched to a gene: 4.

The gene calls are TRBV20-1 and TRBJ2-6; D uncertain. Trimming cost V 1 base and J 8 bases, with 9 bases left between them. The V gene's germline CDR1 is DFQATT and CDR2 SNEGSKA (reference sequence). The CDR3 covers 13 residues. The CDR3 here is CSARGRLPNVLTF. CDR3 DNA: TGCAGTGCTAGAGGACGGCTGCCCAACGTCCTGACTTTC.

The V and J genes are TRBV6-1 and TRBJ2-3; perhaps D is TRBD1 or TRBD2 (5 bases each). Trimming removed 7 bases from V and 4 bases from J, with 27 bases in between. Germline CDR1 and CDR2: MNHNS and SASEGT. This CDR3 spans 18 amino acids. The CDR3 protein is CASTPRGSHLAMSDTQYF. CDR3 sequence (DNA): TGTGCCAGCACCCCACGGGGCAGTCATCTAGCAATGTCAGATACGCAGTATTTT.

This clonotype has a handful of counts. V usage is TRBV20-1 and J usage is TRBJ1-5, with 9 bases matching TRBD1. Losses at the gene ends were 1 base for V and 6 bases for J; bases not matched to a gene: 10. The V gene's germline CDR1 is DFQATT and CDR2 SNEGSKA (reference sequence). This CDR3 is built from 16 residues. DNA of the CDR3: TGCAGTGCTAGAGCCGGGACAGGGTCCGTCAGTCAGCCCCAGCATTTT. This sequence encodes CSARAGTGSVSQPQHF.

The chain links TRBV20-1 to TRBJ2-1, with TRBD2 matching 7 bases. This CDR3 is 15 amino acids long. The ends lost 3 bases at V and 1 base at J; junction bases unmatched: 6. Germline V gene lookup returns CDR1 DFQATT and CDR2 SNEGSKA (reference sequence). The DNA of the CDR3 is TGCAGTGCTAGCCCTGGACTAGGATCCTACAATGAGCAGTTCTTC. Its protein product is CSASPGLGSYNEQFF.

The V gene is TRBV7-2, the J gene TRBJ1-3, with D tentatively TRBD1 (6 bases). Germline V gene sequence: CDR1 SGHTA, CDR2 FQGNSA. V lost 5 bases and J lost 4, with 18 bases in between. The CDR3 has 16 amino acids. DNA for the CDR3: TGTGCCAGCAGCCGCGACCGGCAGGGGATCGGAAACACCATATATTTT. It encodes CASSRDRQGIGNTIYF.

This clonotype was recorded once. In DNA, the CDR3 is TGTGCCAGCAGCTTAGATTTTAGCGAAAATGAGCAGTTCTTC. Its translation is CASSLDFSENEQFF. The chain uses TRBV7-2 and TRBJ2-1, with D perhaps TRBD2 (5 bases). CDR3 length equals 14 residues. The germline CDR1 and CDR2 sequences are SGHTA and FQGNSA. Trimming took off 1 base at V and 7 bases at J, with 11 bases between the two ends.

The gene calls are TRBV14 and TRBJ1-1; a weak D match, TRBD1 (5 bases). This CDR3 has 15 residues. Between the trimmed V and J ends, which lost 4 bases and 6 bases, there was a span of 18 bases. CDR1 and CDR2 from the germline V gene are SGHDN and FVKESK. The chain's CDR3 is CASSRIRRGEAEAFF. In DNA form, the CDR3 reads TGTGCCAGCAGCCGGATCCGTAGGGGTGAGGCTGAAGCTTTCTTT.

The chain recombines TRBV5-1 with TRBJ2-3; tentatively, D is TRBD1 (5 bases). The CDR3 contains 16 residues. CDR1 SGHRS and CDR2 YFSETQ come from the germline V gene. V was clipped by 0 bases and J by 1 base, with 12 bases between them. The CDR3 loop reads CASSLDGHWGTDTQYF. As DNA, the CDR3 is TGCGCCAGCAGCTTGGATGGACATTGGGGCACAGATACGCAGTATTTT.

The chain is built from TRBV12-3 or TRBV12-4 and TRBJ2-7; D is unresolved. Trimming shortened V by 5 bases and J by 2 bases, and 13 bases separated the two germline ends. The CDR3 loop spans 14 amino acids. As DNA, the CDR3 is TGTGCCAGCAGTCCCCATCGGACGGCCTACGAGCAGTACTTC. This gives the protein CASSPHRTAYEQYF.

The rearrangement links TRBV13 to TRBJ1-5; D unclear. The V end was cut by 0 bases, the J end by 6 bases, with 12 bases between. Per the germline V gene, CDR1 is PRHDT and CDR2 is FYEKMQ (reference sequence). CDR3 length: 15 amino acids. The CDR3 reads CASSLGRHKGQPQHF. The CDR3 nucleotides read TGTGCCAGCAGCTTAGGACGCCATAAGGGTCAGCCCCAGCATTTT.

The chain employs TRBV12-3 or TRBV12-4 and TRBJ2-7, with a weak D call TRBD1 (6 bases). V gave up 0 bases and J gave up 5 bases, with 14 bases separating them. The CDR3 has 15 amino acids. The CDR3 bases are TGTGCCAGCAGTTTAGCGGGAGTGGGGGCCGACGAGCAGTACTTC. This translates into CASSLAGVGADEQYF.

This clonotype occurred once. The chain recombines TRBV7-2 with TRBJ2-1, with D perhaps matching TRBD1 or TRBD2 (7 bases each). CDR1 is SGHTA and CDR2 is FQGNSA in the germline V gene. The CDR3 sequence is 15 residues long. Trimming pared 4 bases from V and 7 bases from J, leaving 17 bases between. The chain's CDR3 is CASSSGGGNSNEQFF. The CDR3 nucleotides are TGTGCCAGCAGCTCAGGGGGGGGGAATTCTAATGAGCAGTTCTTC.

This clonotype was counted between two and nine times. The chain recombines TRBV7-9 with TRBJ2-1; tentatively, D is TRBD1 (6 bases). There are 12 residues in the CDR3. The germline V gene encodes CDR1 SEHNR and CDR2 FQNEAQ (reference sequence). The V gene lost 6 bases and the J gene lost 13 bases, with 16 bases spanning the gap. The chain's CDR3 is CASSLARGGQFF. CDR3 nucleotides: TGTGCCAGCAGTTTGGCCAGGGGCGGTCAGTTCTTC.

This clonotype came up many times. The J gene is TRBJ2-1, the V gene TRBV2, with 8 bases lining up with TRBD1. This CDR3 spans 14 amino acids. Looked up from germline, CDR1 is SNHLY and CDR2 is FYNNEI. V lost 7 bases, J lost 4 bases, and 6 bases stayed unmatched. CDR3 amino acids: CASTPDRVYNEQFF. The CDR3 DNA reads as TGTGCCAGCACTCCGGACAGGGTTTACAATGAGCAGTTCTTC.

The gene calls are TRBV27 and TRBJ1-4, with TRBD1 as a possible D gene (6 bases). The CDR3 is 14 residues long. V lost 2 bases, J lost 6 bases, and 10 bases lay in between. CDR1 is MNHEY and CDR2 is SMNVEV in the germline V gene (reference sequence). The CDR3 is CASSLQGLDEKLFF. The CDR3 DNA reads TGTGCCAGCAGTTTACAGGGGTTGGATGAAAAACTGTTTTTT.

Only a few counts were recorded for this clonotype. The CDR3 bases are TGCAGCGTTAACAGGGGGCGGTGGGAGACCCAGTACTTC. Its translation is CSVNRGRWETQYF. This sequence joins TRBV29-1 and TRBJ2-5; TRBD1 matches at 9 bases. The CDR3 is made up of 13 amino acids. V was pared by 5 bases and J by 5 bases, with 6 bases of the junction left unmatched. Germline V gives CDR1 SQVTM, CDR2 ANQGSEA.

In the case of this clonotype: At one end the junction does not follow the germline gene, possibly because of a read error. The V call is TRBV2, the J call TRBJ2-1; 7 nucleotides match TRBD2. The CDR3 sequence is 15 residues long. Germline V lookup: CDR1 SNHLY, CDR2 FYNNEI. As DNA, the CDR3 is TGTGCCAGCAGTAAGGGACTAAGCTCCTACAAAGAGCAGTTCTTC. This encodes CASSKGLSSYKEQFF.

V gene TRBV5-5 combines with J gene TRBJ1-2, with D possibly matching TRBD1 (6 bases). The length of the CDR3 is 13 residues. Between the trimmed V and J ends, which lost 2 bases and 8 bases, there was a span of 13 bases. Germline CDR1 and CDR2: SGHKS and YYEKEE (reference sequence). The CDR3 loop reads CASSFEQGGGYTF. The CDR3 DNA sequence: TGTGCCAGCAGCTTCGAACAGGGAGGAGGCTACACCTTC.

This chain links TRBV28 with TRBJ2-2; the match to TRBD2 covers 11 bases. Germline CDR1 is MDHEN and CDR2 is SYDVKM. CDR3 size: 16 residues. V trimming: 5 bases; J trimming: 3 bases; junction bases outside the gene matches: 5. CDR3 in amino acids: CASSEGTSGHTGELFF. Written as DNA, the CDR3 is TGTGCCAGCAGTGAAGGGACTAGCGGTCACACCGGGGAGCTGTTTTTT.

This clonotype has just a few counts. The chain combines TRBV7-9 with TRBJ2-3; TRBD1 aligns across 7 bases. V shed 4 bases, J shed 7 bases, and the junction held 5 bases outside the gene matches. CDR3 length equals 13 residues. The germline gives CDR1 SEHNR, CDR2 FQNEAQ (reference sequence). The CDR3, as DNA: TGTGCCAGCAGCTCATCGACAGGGTATACGCAGTATTTT. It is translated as CASSSSTGYTQYF.